This T cell receptor beta chain appears in the sequencing data of a study of cytomegalovirus exposure and HLA in healthy donors. V dropped 3 bases and J dropped 4 bases, with 16 bases sitting between them. This CDR3 comprises 15 residues. Germline V CDR1 and CDR2: SGDLS, YYNGEE. Profiling relied on immunoSEQ multiplex PCR, and the TCRdb table lists in-frame clones only, not all of them. Altogether under 250,000 clones are present, around four fifths being singletons, with the ten largest covering around 5.6%. The gene calls are TRBV9 and TRBJ1-2, with no clear D. The sequencing input was PBMCs. The receptor was isolated from a young woman in good health and CMV-seronegative. CDR3 nucleotides: TGTGCCAGCAGCGCCCGCATGGAAATCCTCTATGGCTACACCTTC. It encodes CASSARMEILYGYTF.